The sequence of this TCR beta chain was determined in a study of Ad26.COV2.S vaccination and SARS-CoV-2 variants. Looking at the study overall: Donor was assigned to the Ad26.COV2.S arm of trial COV1001. General study results and limits: It is possible that the TCR breadth and depth analyses underestimated the total T cell responses. Marked by substantial breadth, spike-specific CD8+ and CD4+ T cell responses were reportedly seen after vaccination.

CDR1 MNHEY and CDR2 SMNVEV come from the germline V gene (reference sequence). The CDR3 extends over 15 amino acids. After removal of 3 bases from V and 6 bases from J, the junction contained 7 bases not matched to a gene. TCRdb's table, derived via immunoSEQ multiplex PCR, lists solely in-frame clones and lacks some. The profile shows over 400,000 clones, 90% of them singletons. Sample treatment: some 20 received Ad26.COV2.S at low or high dose, single or two shots; about 5 received placebo; per-sample allocation not given. Sampling took place 63 days after the first vaccine or placebo injection. Only a few counts were recorded for this clone. Its specificity is not known.

Source: peripheral blood, taken in a trial of Ad26.COV2.S vaccine versus placebo. The V call is TRBV27, the J call TRBJ2-1; 8 nucleotides align to TRBD2. The TCR originated in a person between 18 and 65 years old who received the Ad26.COV2.S COVID-19 vaccine or a placebo. CDR3 sequence: CASSFPAGDSNEQFF. CDR3 in DNA: TGTGCCAGCAGTTTTCCAGCGGGAGATTCCAATGAGCAGTTCTTC.